This TCR beta chain was profiled in a study of T-cell memory formation after mild COVID-19 (dated by TCRdb to about 2021). At the level of the whole study: TCR sequence clusters from the two donors were found to be largely donor specific. Two young, previously healthy adult volunteers, one female and one male, were included in the cohort. Longitudinal TCRalpha and TCRbeta repertoire sequencing tracked T-cell clones expanding and contracting after mild COVID-19 in two donors.

This clonotype was seen a few times. Its target antigen remains unknown. There are no base qualities to consult, and no much larger clone falls within one base. Reads for this sample came from an Illumina NovaSeq 6000. cDNA libraries for TCRalpha and TCRbeta were prepared by 5'RACE using constant-segment primers, with sample barcodes and unique molecular identifiers added. RNA was extracted from every sample with Trizol reagent. Library amplification was performed in two PCR steps, and a second sample barcode and Illumina TruSeq adapters were introduced in the second step. The libraries were sequenced on an Illumina NovaSeq using 2 x 150 bp paired-end reads. The original methods were these. Reads were demultiplexed and collapsed into UMI-guided consensus sequences with migec v1.2.7. Using mixcr v2.1.11, the UMI consensuses were aligned to TRA and TRB V and J templates and assembled into clonotypes. Expanded or contracted clonotypes were those called significant by both edgeR and NoisET, with noise models trained on biological replicates. For edgeR calls, a false discovery rate-adjusted p below 0.01 and a log2 fold-change threshold of 1 were applied. As an exploratory analysis of dynamics, max-normalized trajectories of the 1000 most abundant clonotypes were examined with PCA combined with hierarchical clustering. Separately sequenced CD4+ and CD8+ repertoires were used to assign the CD4 or CD8 phenotype of responding clones. TCRdb reprocessed the public reads (quality trimming at Q25 with fastp, clone calling with MiXCR) and kept in-frame beta chains. Every entry covers one CDR3 protein and lists the most common genes and DNA from its rows. The authors' filters were not applied to this entry. The sample records about 110,000 distinct CDR3 sequences, about 15% of which are singletons. In total, the top ten clones hold around two fifths of the sample.

The junction carries 12 bases between V and J, which are trimmed by 3 bases and 3 bases respectively. The cysteine opens and the phenylalanine closes a CDR3 of 14 amino acids. Here the CDR3 DNA is all that survives: 42 bases in frame from base 1. The germline V gene (reference sequence) sets CDR1 to DFQATT and CDR2 to SNEGSKA. Study-wide findings and limitations: Only a couple of mild cases were covered by the study, and larger cohorts that include severe cases with pre-infection samples were considered necessary. Contracting CD4+ clones turned up mainly in the CM and EM memory subsets, whereas EMRA was where CD8+ clones were enriched. SARS-CoV-2 specificity was not confirmed for the second-wave clones peaking on day 37. Some responding clones were found in pre-infection memory, which suggests that pre-existing cross-reactive memory T cells took part in the SARS-CoV-2 response. Clones contracting from day 15 to 85 had balanced CD4/CD8 phenotypes, while a second wave expanding from day 15 to 37 was biased towards CD4+.

Ficoll-Paque density gradient centrifugation was the method used to isolate PBMCs. The sequenced material came from PBMCs or a T cell subset sorted from them (not recorded which). The receptor comes from a man younger than 35 who had mild COVID-19 (a few samples of this study predate the infection). The sample titles of this study are shuffled in the database, so cell type and time point are left out; the donor was told from shared clones. The sequence joins TRBV20-1 to TRBJ1-3, with no confident D gene call. This receptor has the CDR3 CSARVGRIGNTIYF. The nucleotide sequence is TGCAGTGCTAGGGTCGGGCGGATTGGAAACACCATATATTTT.